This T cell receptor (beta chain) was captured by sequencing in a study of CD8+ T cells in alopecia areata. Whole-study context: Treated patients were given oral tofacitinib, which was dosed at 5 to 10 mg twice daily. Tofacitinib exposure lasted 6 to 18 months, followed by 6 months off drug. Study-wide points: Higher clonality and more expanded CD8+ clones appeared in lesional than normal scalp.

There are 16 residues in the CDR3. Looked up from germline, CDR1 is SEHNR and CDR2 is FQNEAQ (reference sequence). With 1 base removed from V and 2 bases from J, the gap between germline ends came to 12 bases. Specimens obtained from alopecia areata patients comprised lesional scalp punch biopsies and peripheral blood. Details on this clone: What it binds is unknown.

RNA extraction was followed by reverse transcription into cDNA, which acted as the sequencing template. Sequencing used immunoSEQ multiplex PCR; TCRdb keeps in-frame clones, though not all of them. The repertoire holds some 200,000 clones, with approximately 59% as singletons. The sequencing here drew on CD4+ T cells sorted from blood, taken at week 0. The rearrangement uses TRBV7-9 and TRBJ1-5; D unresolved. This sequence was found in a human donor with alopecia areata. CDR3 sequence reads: CASSLGSAAGNQPQHF. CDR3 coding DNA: TGTGCCAGCAGCTTAGGTTCGGCCGCCGGCAATCAGCCCCAGCATTTT.